This TCR beta chain stems from a study of T cell changes during pregnancy in multiple sclerosis. The germline V gene encodes CDR1 LNHDA and CDR2 SQIVND (reference sequence). With 3 bases removed from V and 15 bases from J, the gap between germline ends came to 12 bases. The CDR3 extends over 11 amino acids. TCRdb keeps only in-frame clones here, not all; method: immunoSEQ multiplex PCR. The table shows 130,000 or so clones, with roughly 92% occurring only once. The TCR sequence derives from a female donor with multiple sclerosis, enrolled in a pregnancy study. The chain employs TRBV19 and TRBJ2-1; D is undetermined. This material consisted of peripheral blood, taken before pregnancy. CDR3 sequence reads: CASSIYSEWFF. Written as DNA, the CDR3 is TGTGCCAGTAGTATCTACAGTGAGTGGTTCTTC.